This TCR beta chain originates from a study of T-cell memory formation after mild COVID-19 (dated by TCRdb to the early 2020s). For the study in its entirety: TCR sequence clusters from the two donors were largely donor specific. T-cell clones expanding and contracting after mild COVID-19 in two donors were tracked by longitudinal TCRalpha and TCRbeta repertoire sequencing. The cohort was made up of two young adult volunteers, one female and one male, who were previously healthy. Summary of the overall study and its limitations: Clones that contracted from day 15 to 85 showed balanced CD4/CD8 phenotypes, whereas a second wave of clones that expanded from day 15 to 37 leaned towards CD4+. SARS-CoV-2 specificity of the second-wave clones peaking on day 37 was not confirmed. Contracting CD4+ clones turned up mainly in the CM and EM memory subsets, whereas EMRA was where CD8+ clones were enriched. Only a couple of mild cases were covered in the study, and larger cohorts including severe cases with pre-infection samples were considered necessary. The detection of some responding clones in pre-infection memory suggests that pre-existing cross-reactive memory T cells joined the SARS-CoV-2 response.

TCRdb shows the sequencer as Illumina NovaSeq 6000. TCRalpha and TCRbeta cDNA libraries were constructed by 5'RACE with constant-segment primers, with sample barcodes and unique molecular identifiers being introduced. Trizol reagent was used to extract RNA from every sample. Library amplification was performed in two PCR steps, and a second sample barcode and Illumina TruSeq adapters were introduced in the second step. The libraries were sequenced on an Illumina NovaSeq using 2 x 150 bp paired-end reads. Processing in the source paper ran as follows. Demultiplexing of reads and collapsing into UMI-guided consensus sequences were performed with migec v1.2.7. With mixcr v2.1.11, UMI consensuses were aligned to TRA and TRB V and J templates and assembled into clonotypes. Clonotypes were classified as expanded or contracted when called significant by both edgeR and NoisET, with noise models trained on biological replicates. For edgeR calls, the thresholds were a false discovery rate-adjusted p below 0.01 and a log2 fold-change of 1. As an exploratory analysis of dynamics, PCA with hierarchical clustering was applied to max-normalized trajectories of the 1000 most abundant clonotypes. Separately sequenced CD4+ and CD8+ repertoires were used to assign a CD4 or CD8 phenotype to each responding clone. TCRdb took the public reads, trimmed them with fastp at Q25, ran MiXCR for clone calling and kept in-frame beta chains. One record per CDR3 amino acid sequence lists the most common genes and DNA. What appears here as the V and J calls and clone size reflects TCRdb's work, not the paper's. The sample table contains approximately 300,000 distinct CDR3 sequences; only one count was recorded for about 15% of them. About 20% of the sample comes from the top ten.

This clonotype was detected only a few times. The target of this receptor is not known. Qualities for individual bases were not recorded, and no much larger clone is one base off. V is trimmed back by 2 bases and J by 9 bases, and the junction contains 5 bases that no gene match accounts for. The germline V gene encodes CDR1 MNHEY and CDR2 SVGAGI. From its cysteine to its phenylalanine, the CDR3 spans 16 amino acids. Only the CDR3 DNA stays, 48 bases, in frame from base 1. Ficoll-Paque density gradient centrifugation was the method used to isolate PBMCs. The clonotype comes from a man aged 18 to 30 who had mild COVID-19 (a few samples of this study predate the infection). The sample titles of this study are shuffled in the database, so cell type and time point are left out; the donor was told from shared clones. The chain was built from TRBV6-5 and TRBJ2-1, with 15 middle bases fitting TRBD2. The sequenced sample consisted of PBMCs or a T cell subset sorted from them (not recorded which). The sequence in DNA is TGTGCCAGCAGTTACGGACTAGCGGGGGGGCCCAGTGAGCAGTTCTTC. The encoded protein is CASSYGLAGGPSEQFF.